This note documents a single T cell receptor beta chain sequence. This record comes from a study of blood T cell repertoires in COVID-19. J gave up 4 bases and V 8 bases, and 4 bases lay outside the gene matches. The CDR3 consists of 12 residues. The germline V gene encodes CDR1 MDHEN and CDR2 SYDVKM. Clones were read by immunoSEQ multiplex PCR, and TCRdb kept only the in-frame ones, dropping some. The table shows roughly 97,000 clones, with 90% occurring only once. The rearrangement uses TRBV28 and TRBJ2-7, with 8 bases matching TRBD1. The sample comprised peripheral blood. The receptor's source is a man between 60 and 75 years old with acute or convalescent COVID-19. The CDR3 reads CASGQGLYEQYF. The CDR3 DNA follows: TGTGCCAGCGGACAGGGATTATACGAGCAGTACTTC.